The present T cell receptor beta chain was sequenced within a study of blood T cell repertoires in COVID-19. Across the study: PBMCs, B-cell-depleted T cells, or T cells provided the cDNA or gDNA that made up the material.

This CDR3 has 14 residues. The germline V gene encodes CDR1 SGHAT and CDR2 FQDESV (reference sequence). V was pared by 2 bases and J by 1 base, with 8 bases between. Data came from immunoSEQ multiplex PCR; TCRdb stores just in-frame clones and leaves some out. The sample holds about 110,000 clones, roughly 82% seen once. The V gene is TRBV11-1, the J gene TRBJ2-5; D is ambiguous. The TCR sequence derives from a woman of 80 years or more with active or convalescent COVID-19. The sample was peripheral blood. DNA of the CDR3: TGTGCCAGCAGCTTATCTTCCTTCCAAGAGACCCAGTACTTC. Protein product: CASSLSSFQETQYF.